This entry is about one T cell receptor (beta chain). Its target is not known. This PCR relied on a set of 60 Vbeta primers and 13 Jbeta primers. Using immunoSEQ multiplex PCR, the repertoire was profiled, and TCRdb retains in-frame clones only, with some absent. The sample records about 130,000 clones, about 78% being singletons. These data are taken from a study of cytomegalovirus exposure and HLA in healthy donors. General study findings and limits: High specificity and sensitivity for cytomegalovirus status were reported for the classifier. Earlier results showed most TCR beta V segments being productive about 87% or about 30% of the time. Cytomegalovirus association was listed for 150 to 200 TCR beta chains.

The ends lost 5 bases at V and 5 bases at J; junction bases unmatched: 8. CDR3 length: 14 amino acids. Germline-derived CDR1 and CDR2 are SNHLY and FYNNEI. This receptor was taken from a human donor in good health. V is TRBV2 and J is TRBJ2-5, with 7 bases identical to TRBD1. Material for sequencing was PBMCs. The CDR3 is CASSRTGVVETQYF. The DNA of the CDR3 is TGTGCCAGCAGTCGCACAGGGGTGGTGGAGACCCAGTACTTC. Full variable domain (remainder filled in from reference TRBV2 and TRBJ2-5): EPEVTQTPSHQVTQMGQEVILRCVPISNHLYFYWYRQILGQKVEFLVSFYNNEISEKSEIFDDQFSVERPDGSNFTLKIRSTKLEDSAMYFCASSRTGVVETQYFGPGTRLLVL.